This T cell receptor beta chain was documented in a study of blood T cell repertoires in COVID-19. About the research overall: Samples taken during acute and convalescent COVID-19 were collected in the United States, Italy and Spain. The analysed material was cDNA or gDNA that came from T cells, B-cell-depleted T cells, or PBMCs.

Study processing details: Amplification of reference gene primers was used by the study to estimate nucleated cell counts. Sequencing was performed with immunoSEQ multiplex PCR; in TCRdb, only in-frame clones are kept and a portion is missing. V and J calls and clone size are given by that table; D and trimming were obtained from the DNA. The sample lists 410,000 or so clones, 70% to 90% occurring once. From germline, CDR1 is KGHSH and CDR2 LQKENI. The CDR3 runs to 14 residues. The germline V and J ends were trimmed by 4 bases and 4 bases, with 13 bases remaining between them. The clonotype originates from a woman aged 40 to 50 with COVID-19, enrolled during active disease. The sample taken for sequencing was peripheral blood. The rearrangement links TRBV18 to TRBJ1-1; D is ambiguous. The CDR3 DNA reads as TGTGCCAGCTCACTCACGGGAGGGTCCACTGAAGCTTTCTTT. Translated: CASSLTGGSTEAFF.